These 8 T cell receptor beta chains share one sample of origin, sequenced in a study of tumor-infiltrating lymphocytes in oesophageal squamous cell carcinoma. TCRdb called the PCR reads again in MiXCR, with one record for every CDR3 protein. The sample has more than 10,000 distinct CDR3 sequences, roughly 51% seen once; the top ten hold over 10%. Material for sequencing was blood. The receptors shown here come from a female donor with esophageal squamous cell carcinoma.

The gene calls are TRBV7-9 and TRBJ2-3; tentative D call: TRBD1 (5 bases). TRBJ2-7 explains the end of the DNA better; the J call may be wrong. The CDR3 covers 11 residues. Germline V gives CDR1 SEHNR, CDR2 FQNEAQ (reference sequence). CDR3 residues: CASSWTHEQYF. The CDR3 DNA is TGTGCCAGCAGCTGGACACACGAGCAGTACTTC.

This clonotype counts as medium-sized. CDR3 nucleotides: TGTGCCAGCAGCCTCTACAGGGACACTGAAGCTTTCTTT. This sequence encodes CASSLYRDTEAFF. The V gene is TRBV12-3 or TRBV12-4, the J gene TRBJ1-1; a weak D match, TRBD1 (6 bases). The CDR3 totals 13 residues. Trimming removed 6 bases from V and 3 bases from J, with 11 bases in between.

The chain is built from TRBV6-2 or TRBV6-3 and TRBJ2-3, with 8 bases identical to TRBD1. Near its end, the DNA agrees better with TRBJ2-1, so the J call may be wrong. CDR1 and CDR2 (germline): MNHEY, SVGEGT. The CDR3 covers 14 residues. DNA for the CDR3: TGTGCCAGCAGTAACACAGGGGGTACCTACGAGCAGTTCTTC. Translated, it gives CASSNTGGTYEQFF.

This clonotype is classed as medium-sized. This chain links TRBV7-9 with TRBJ2-1, with TRBD2 identical over 9 bases. From germline, CDR1 is SEHNR and CDR2 FQNEAQ (reference sequence). The CDR3 is 16 residues long. The V gene end was trimmed by 5 bases and the J gene end by 10 bases; junction bases not matched to a gene: 15. CDR3 sequence: CASSPAPAGGPREQFF. DNA of the CDR3: TGTGCCAGCAGCCCCGCACCTGCGGGGGGGCCAAGGGAGCAGTTCTTC.

There are a few counts of this clonotype. V gene TRBV7-2 combines with J gene TRBJ2-1, with 7 bases lining up with TRBD2. The J segment lost 10 bases and the V segment lost 3 bases, leaving 6 bases of the junction unmatched. The CDR3 has 13 residues. The germline CDR1 and CDR2 sequences are SGHTA and FQGNSA. This CDR3 is CASSLAGVPEQFF. The CDR3 DNA is TGTGCCAGCAGCTTGGCGGGGGTCCCCGAGCAGTTCTTC.

The table lists this clonotype with many counts. A much larger clone differs from this one at a single base, so this may be a read error. The chain is built from TRBV7-9 and TRBJ2-7, with 8 bases identical to TRBD2. Germline lookup yields CDR1 SEHNR and CDR2 FQNEAQ (reference sequence). CDR3 length equals 16 residues. J gave up 7 bases and V 7 bases, and 18 bases lay outside the gene matches. CDR3: CASIHGRDLSYNEQYF. CDR3 in DNA: TGTGCCAGCATTCACGGGAGGGATCTCTCTTACAATGAGCAGTACTTC.

This clonotype is termed medium-sized. The rearrangement uses TRBV12-3 or TRBV12-4 and TRBJ2-3; TRBD2 matches at 14 bases. The V gene end was trimmed by 5 bases and the J gene end by 7 bases; junction bases not matched to a gene: 5. The CDR3 covers 15 residues. For the CDR3, the DNA is TGTGCCAGCAGTCAGACTAGCGGGGGGGCTAATACGCAGTATTTT. Protein product: CASSQTSGGANTQYF.

This rearrangement joins TRBV7-2 to TRBJ2-7; TRBD2 agrees at 7 bases. The DNA end favors TRBJ2-1, so the J call may be wrong. Per the germline V gene, CDR1 is SGHTA and CDR2 is FQGNSA. The CDR3 consists of 16 residues. DNA of the CDR3: TGTGCCAGCAGCTTAACCGGCGCGGGAGCGGGCTATGAGCAGTTCTTC. As protein: CASSLTGAGAGYEQFF.